This TCR beta chain was recorded in a study of shared clonotypes between healthy human individuals. Study results and limitations: The sharing of 4% to 5.5% of naive CD4 clonotypes was seen across several donors. The rarefaction results pointed to incomplete sorted-subset sequencing despite large depth.

In regard to this clone: The antigen remains unidentified.

Assay used: immunoSEQ multiplex PCR; TCRdb lists only in-frame clones, some missing. The sample shows under 2,500,000 clones, under 97% of them seen only once. In the CD4+ fraction, cells were divided into CD45RA+ naive and CD45RA-negative memory subsets. The sequenced material came from naive CD4+ T cells sorted from blood. Documented subset: CD45RA+ positively selected. The TCR originated in a man younger than 35 in good health.

The CDR3, as DNA: TGTGCCAGCAGCTTACGCGCGGCCCCTGACGAGCAGTACTTC. Amino acid sequence: CASSLRAAPDEQYF. This chain links TRBV13 with TRBJ2-7, with unresolved D. Trimming pared 2 bases from V and 5 bases from J, leaving 13 bases between. This CDR3 has 14 amino acids. The V gene's germline CDR1 is PRHDT and CDR2 FYEKMQ (reference sequence).